The subject of this entry is one T cell receptor beta chain. Original analysis: Counts of nucleated cells, estimated from reference gene primer amplification, were obtained. The method was immunoSEQ multiplex PCR; TCRdb's version includes in-frame clones alone and lacks a portion of them. V and J calls and clone size come straight from that table; D and trimming were deduced from the DNA. This sample carries approximately 50,000 clones, about nine tenths of them seen once, and the ten largest clones take more than 5.5%. The data belong to a study of blood T cell repertoires in COVID-19. Background on the study: Some COVID-19 samples were acute and others convalescent; all came from the United States, Italy and Spain. Sources were T cells, B-cell-depleted T cells, or PBMCs; the material itself was cDNA or gDNA.

The CDR3 has 14 amino acids. The J segment lost 4 bases and the V segment lost 4 bases, leaving 4 bases of the junction unmatched. Germline V gene data show CDR1 as SNHLY and CDR2 as FYNNEI. Sequencing used peripheral blood. The V call is TRBV2, the J call TRBJ2-3; 8 bases map to TRBD2. The TCR comes from a man in his fifties with active COVID-19. CDR3 sequence (DNA): TGTGCCAGCAGTGCGGGAGGGCCCTCAGATACGCAGTATTTT. It encodes CASSAGGPSDTQYF.